The 15 T cell receptor beta chains below come from one sample, sequenced in a study of CD8+CD57+ T cells in acquired aplastic anemia (dated by TCRdb to 2017 to 2018). Sequenced on an Illumina HiSeq 2000. Profiling of TCR beta VDJ combinations and CDR3 sequences used genomic DNA as the template. Using fastp at Q25 and MiXCR, TCRdb reprocessed the public reads and kept productive beta chains. CDR3 protein duplicates are merged, each entry listing the most common genes and DNA. This sample is represented by roughly 180,000 distinct CDR3 sequences; under 55% of them were singletons. The ten largest clonotypes hold roughly 3% of the sample. The sequenced sample consisted of sorted CD4+, CD8+, or CD8+CD57+ T cells (not recorded which) from PBMCs. The receptors here all came from a human donor in good health.

This clonotype occurred a few times. The V and J genes are TRBV4-2 and TRBJ2-7; 11 bases match TRBD2. The CDR3 consists of 15 residues. Germline lookup yields CDR1 LGHNA and CDR2 YNFKEQ. The V and J ends lost 4 bases and 1 base, in that order; junction bases with no gene match: 3. The CDR3 here is CASSLRLAGSYEQYF. CDR3 sequence (DNA): TGTGCCAGCAGCCTAAGACTAGCGGGGTCCTACGAGCAGTACTTC.

This clonotype was seen repeatedly, ten times or more. V and J are TRBV20-1 and TRBJ2-5; 8 bases line up with TRBD2. The CDR3 has 13 residues. After removal of 5 bases from V and 4 bases from J, the junction contained 6 bases not matched to a gene. Germline V CDR1 and CDR2: DFQATT, SNEGSKA (reference sequence). CDR3 coding DNA: TGCAGTGCTTCTGCGGGAGGAGGAGAGACCCAGTACTTC. Residues: CSASAGGGETQYF.

In this sample, this clonotype turned up many times. This chain uses TRBV5-1 with TRBJ2-3; 7 nucleotides align to TRBD1. The germline CDR1 and CDR2 sequences are SGHRS and YFSETQ. CDR3 size: 16 residues. V gave up 3 bases and J gave up 0 bases; unmatched junction bases: 7. The CDR3 sequence: CASSSDRIFSTDTQYF. The CDR3 DNA is TGCGCCAGCAGCTCGGACAGGATATTTAGCACAGATACGCAGTATTTT.

This clonotype came up many times. The V call is TRBV7-9, the J call TRBJ2-7; a possible D gene is TRBD1 (6 bases). The CDR3 extends over 15 amino acids. Between the trimmed V and J ends, which lost 1 base and 1 base, there was a span of 11 bases. Germline CDR1 SEHNR, CDR2 FQNEAQ (reference sequence). The CDR3 is CASSLGDIQSYEQYF. The CDR3 DNA reads as TGTGCCAGCAGCTTAGGGGACATCCAGTCCTACGAGCAGTACTTC.

This sequence joins TRBV11-1 and TRBJ2-3; D is perhaps TRBD1 (5 bases). Matching the DNA end better, TRBJ2-5 makes the J call doubtful. This CDR3 spans 16 amino acids. The germline gives CDR1 SGHAT, CDR2 FQDESV (reference sequence). CDR3 in DNA: TGTGCCAGCAGCTTAGGGATTATCGACAGCCAAGAGACCCAGTACTTC. Translated: CASSLGIIDSQETQYF.

The chain carries TRBV18 and TRBJ2-6, with D possibly being TRBD1 (6 bases). Per germline, CDR1 KGHSH and CDR2 LQKENI. The V gene lost 4 bases and the J gene lost 0 bases, with 7 bases spanning the gap. The CDR3 has 15 amino acids. The CDR3 DNA reads TGTGCCAGCTCACTCAGGGGCTCTGGGGCCAACGTCCTGACTTTC. This translates into CASSLRGSGANVLTF.

V usage is TRBV11-1 and J usage is TRBJ1-6; 8 positions match TRBD1. V was clipped by 2 bases and J by 1 base; unmatched bases: 4. Germline V gene lookup returns CDR1 SGHAT and CDR2 FQDESV (reference sequence). This CDR3 is 17 amino acids long. The DNA for the CDR3 is TGTGCCAGCAGCTTACAGGGGGCGCAGTCCTATAATTCACCCCTCCACTTT. Translation: CASSLQGAQSYNSPLHF. Full variable domain (rest looked up from reference TRBV11-1 and TRBJ1-6): EAEVAQSPRYKITEKSQAVAFWCDPISGHATLYWYRQILGQGPELLVQFQDESVVDDSQLPKDRFSAERLKGVDSTLKIQPAELGDSAMYLCASSLQGAQSYNSPLHFGNGTRLTVT.

This clonotype was observed many times. The V and J genes are TRBV7-9 and TRBJ2-7; no clear D. Germline values: CDR1 SEHNR, CDR2 FQNEAQ (reference sequence). V lost 1 base to trimming and J lost 0 bases, with 1 base between them. The CDR3 is made up of 12 amino acids. CDR3 bases: TGTGCCAGCAGCTTAGTCTCCTACGAGCAGTACTTC. Translated, it gives CASSLVSYEQYF.

V gene TRBV7-2 combines with J gene TRBJ1-2; D remains unclear. Germline CDR1 SGHTA, CDR2 FQGNSA. This CDR3 is built from 11 residues. Trimming stripped 3 bases from V and 8 bases from J, with 7 bases between. For the CDR3, the DNA is TGTGCCAGCAGCTTTTCGTGGGGCTACACCTTC. Translation gives CASSFSWGYTF. Complete variable domain (other parts from reference TRBV7-2 and TRBJ1-2): GAGVSQSPSNKVTEKGKDVELRCDPISGHTALYWYRQSLGQGLEFLIYFQGNSAPDKSGLPSDRFSAERTGGSVSTLTIQRTQQEDSAVYLCASSFSWGYTFGSGTRLTVV.

The table lists this clonotype with many counts. The chain combines TRBV5-5 with TRBJ2-7; D is unresolved. This CDR3 has 12 amino acids. CDR1 is SGHKS and CDR2 is YYEKEE in the germline V gene (reference sequence). Trimming cost V 0 bases and J 9 bases, with 10 bases left between them. The CDR3 here is CASSLDTVVQYF. CDR3 nucleotides: TGTGCCAGCAGCTTGGACACGGTAGTGCAGTACTTC.

A few counts support this clonotype. J is TRBJ2-1 and V is TRBV10-3, with TRBD2 as a possible D gene (6 bases). CDR3 length: 14 amino acids. The ends were cut back, 7 bases at V and 1 base at J, with 11 bases in the middle. Germline CDR1 reads ENHRY; CDR2 reads SYGVKD. The CDR3 DNA follows: TGTGCCATCATGGGAGGCAAATCCTACAATGAGCAGTTCTTC. Amino acids: CAIMGGKSYNEQFF.

There are a few counts of this clonotype. The chain combines TRBV5-1 with TRBJ2-7; D may correspond to TRBD1 or TRBD2 (5 bases each). This CDR3 contains 14 residues. Trimming pared 0 bases from V and 5 bases from J, leaving 12 bases between. The germline CDR1 and CDR2 sequences are SGHRS and YFSETQ. The CDR3 region has the DNA TGCGCCAGCAGCTTGGATATGGGGGACGACGAGCAGTACTTC. Amino acid sequence: CASSLDMGDDEQYF.

About this clonotype: This may be a read error, as it is one base from a much larger clone. The chain couples TRBV20-1 to TRBJ2-3; maybe TRBD1 (5 bases). The J call may be wrong; the DNA end is better matched by TRBJ1-5. CDR3 length: 14 residues. Per germline, CDR1 DFQATT and CDR2 SNEGSKA (reference sequence). CDR3 amino acids: CSASAPGQKNTQHF. The CDR3 DNA sequence: TGCAGTGCCAGTGCCCCAGGGCAGAAAAATACGCAGCATTTT.

Worth noting for this clonotype: A much larger clone differs by one base, so this may be a read error. The rearrangement links TRBV5-1 to TRBJ2-1; TRBD2 might be the D (7 bases). V gave up 1 base and J gave up 6 bases, with 11 bases separating them. Per the germline V gene, CDR1 is SGHRS and CDR2 is YFSETQ. The CDR3 contains 14 residues. The CDR3 bases are TGCGCCAGCAGCTTGCGGGGAGGGGGCAATGAGCAGTTCTTC. It is translated as CASSLRGGGNEQFF. Using reference TRBV5-1 and TRBJ2-1 for the parts outside the CDR3, the full variable domain is KAGVTQTPRYLIKTRGQQVTLSCSPISGHRSVSWYQQTPGQGLQFLFEYFSETQRNKGNFPGRFSGRQFSNSRSEMNVSTLELGDSALYLCASSLRGGGNEQFFGPGTRLTVL.

This clonotype has at least ten counts. The rearrangement links TRBV19 to TRBJ1-1; 7 bases match TRBD1. The ends lost 8 bases at V and 4 bases at J; junction bases unmatched: 4. The CDR3 sequence is 12 residues long. The germline V gene has CDR1 LNHDA and CDR2 SQIVND (reference sequence). CDR3 loop: CASRQGSTEAFF. In DNA form, the CDR3 reads TGTGCCAGTCGACAGGGATCCACTGAAGCTTTCTTT.